This T cell receptor (beta chain) appears in the sequencing data of a study of T-cell reconstitution after alpha-beta-depleted transplantation in children listed by TCRdb under 2016. As for the study more broadly: Using TCR repertoire profiling, the study quantitatively followed how T-cell immune reconstitution unfolded in children after TCRalphabeta/CD19-depleted allogeneic hematopoietic cell transplantation.

As for this clonotype: Its specific antigen is unknown. A clone one base away is much larger, so this may be a read error.

V lost 6 bases and J lost 3 bases, and the count of bases not matched to a germline gene is 3. CDR1 and CDR2 are read off the germline V gene as MNHEY and SVGEGT. Including cysteine and phenylalanine, the CDR3 has 14 amino acids. The kept DNA is CDR3 alone, 42 bases in frame from the first base. Libraries were made using PCR. The sample was run on an Illumina HiSeq 2500. Molecular barcoding was employed in the preparation of TCR libraries, with unique molecular identifiers being used to normalize TCRbeta repertoire quantification. TCRdb reprocessing: public reads trimmed at Q25 with fastp, clones called with MiXCR, in-frame beta chains kept. Merged by CDR3 protein, the rows form single entries marked with the most common genes and DNA. The sample table records approximately 980,000 distinct CDR3 sequences; roughly 29% of these occur just once. Approximately 30% of the sample rests with the top ten.

What the research found in general, with its limitations: About two months after transplant, the apparently early recovery of alphabetaT-cell counts reportedly depended on just several hundred clones that had expanded rapidly and came from non-depleted graft cells. The high TCRbeta diversity at day 60 in some patients was ascribed to recipient T cells and intrathymic progenitors that had survived conditioning. Over subsequent months, a decline in hyperexpanded clone frequencies was noted, and after one year, T-cell counts and TCRbeta diversity were mostly ascribed to newly produced T cells.

The treatment or condition tag for this specimen amounts to: allogeneic hematopoietic cell transplantation with graft depleted of TCRalphabeta T cells and CD19 B cells. Transplant recipients were children who received TCRalphabeta/CD19-depleted allogeneic hematopoietic cell grafts. Material: PBMCs, mostly from graft donor cells, obtained 360 days after TCRalphabeta/CD19-depleted stem cell transplant. The receptor chain draws on TRBV6-2 or TRBV6-3 and TRBJ2-2, with 8 junctional bases fitting TRBD1. The source is a boy in the first two years of life who had a stem cell transplant for SCID, so the T cells may come from the graft donor. The CDR3 in this case is CASSRTGYTGELFF. The sequenced DNA: TGTGCCAGCAGCCGGACAGGGTACACCGGGGAGCTGTTTTTT.